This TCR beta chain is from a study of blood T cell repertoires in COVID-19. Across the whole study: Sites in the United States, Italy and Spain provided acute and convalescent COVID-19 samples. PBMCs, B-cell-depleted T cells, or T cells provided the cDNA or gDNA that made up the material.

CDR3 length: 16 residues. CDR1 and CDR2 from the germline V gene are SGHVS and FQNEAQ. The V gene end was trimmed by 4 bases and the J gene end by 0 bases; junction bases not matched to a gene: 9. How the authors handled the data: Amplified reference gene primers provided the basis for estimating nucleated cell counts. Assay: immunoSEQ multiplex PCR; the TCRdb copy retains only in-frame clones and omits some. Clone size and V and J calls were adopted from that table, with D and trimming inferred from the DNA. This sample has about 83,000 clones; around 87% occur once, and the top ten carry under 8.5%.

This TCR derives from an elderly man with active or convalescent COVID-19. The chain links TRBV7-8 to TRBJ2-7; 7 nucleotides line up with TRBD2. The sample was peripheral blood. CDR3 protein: CASSSTRSSGSYEQYV. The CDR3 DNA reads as TGTGCCAGCAGCTCCACCCGTTCTAGCGGCTCCTACGAGCAGTACGTC.